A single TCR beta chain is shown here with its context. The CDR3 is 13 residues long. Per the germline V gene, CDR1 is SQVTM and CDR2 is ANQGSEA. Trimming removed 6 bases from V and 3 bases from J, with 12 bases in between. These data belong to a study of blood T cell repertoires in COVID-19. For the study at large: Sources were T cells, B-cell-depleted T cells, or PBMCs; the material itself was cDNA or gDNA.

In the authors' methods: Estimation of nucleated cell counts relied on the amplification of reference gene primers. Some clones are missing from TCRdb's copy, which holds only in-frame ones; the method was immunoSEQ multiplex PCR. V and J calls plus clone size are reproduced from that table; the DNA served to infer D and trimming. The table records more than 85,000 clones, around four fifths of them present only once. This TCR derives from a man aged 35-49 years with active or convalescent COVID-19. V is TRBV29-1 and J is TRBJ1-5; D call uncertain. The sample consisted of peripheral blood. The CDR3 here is CSVRGPNNQPQHF. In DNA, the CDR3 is TGCAGCGTCCGCGGGCCGAACAATCAGCCCCAGCATTTT.